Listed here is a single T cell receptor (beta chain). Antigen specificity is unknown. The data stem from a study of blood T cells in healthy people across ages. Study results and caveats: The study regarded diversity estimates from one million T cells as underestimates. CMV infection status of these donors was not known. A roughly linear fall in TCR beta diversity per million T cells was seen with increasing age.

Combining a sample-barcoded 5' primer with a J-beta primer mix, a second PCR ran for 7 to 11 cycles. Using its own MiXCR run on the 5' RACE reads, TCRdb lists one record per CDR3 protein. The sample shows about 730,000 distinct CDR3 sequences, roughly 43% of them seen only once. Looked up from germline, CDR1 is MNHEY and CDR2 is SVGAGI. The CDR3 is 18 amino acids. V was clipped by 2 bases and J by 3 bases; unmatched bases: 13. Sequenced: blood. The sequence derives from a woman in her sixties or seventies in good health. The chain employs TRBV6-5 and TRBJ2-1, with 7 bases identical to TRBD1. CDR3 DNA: TGTGCCAGCAGTTACCCGACAGGGTCCCAATCCATCTACAATGAGCAGTTCTTC. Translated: CASSYPTGSQSIYNEQFF.